This TCR beta chain was sequenced during a study of patients and donors after allogeneic stem cell transplantation. Per germline, CDR1 LGHNA and CDR2 YNFKEQ. J was trimmed by 6 bases and V by 0 bases; bases with no gene match: 4. The CDR3 has 14 residues. TCRdb reprocessed the RT-PCR reads via MiXCR and lists one record per CDR3 protein. The sample has around 150,000 distinct CDR3 sequences; roughly 30% are singletons. This clonotype was detected a few times. The receptor was isolated from a human donor who was either an allogeneic HSCT recipient or a stem cell or donor lymphocyte infusion donor (not recorded which). It is not recorded whose cells these are; they may come from a transplant donor. The chain joins TRBV4-2 to TRBJ1-2; the match to TRBD1 covers 7 bases. The sequencing sample was made of blood, either unsorted or a sorted T cell fraction (not recorded which). DNA of the CDR3: TGTGCCAGCAGCCAAGAGGGGACAGCCCATGGCTACACCTTC. This codes for CASSQEGTAHGYTF.